The clone carrying this T cell receptor beta chain has more than one count but fewer than ten. This sample is drawn from a study of response to subunit inactivated influenza vaccine. Trimming removed 1 base from V and 7 bases from J, with 9 bases in between. The CDR3 has 13 amino acids. The germline V gene encodes CDR1 SGDLS and CDR2 YYNGEE. TCRdb re-called the RT-PCR reads through MiXCR, storing one row per CDR3 protein. Of about 620,000 distinct CDR3 sequences listed, 11% are singletons. This sample also appeared in a second study, on T cells expressing NK-cell markers. In that study: 5'RACE template switching with UMIs generated TCR beta cDNA. Researchers got TCR beta repertoires out of sorted CD3+CD56+NKG2C+, CD3+CD56+NKG2C- and CD3+CD56-NKG2C+ T cells. Seven HCMV-seropositive donors and one seronegative donor made up the eight sequenced donors. As a fraction of CD8+ T cells, dominant NKG2C+ clonotypes reached about 1.0-7.5% in six donors. Unclear, still, was the HCMV specificity of the expanded NKG2C+ T cell clones.

This TCR derives from a man over 45 who received an inactivated influenza vaccine. Sequences were derived from PBMCs from blood, sampled on the day of vaccination. V gene TRBV9 combines with J gene TRBJ2-1; D is perhaps TRBD1 (6 bases). The CDR3 here is CASSVYQGNEQFF. The CDR3 DNA follows: TGTGCCAGCAGCGTATACCAGGGGAATGAGCAGTTCTTC.